The 24 T cell receptor beta chains below all came from one sample that was sequenced in a study of cytomegalovirus exposure and HLA in healthy donors (dated 2017 in TCRdb). Receptors were amplified or captured by the immunoSEQ multiplex PCR assay. For the multiplex PCR, a mixture combining 60 forward primers for TCR Vbeta segments and 13 reverse primers for TCR Jbeta segments was used. In its TCRdb copy, this immuneACCESS table keeps in-frame sequences only and misses some clones. Where compared with another copy, unresolved V genes explain less than half of these, and the others have no known cause. The sample profile shows under 150,000 clones; about 80% of them were found once. Around 2% of the sample lies in the top ten. The sample comprised PBMCs. The receptors originated from a man under 40 in good health and CMV-seronegative.

This chain links TRBV5-1 with TRBJ1-4; TRBD1 matches 7 bases. CDR3 length equals 13 residues. V shed 7 bases, J shed 8 bases, and the junction held 8 bases outside the gene matches. Looked up from germline, CDR1 is SGHRS and CDR2 is YFSETQ. The CDR3 nucleotides are TGCGCCAGCCGTGGAGGGGGCAGAGAAAAACTGTTTTTT. It specifies CASRGGGREKLFF.

V is TRBV28 and J is TRBJ2-7, with 8 bases lining up with TRBD2. The CDR3 spans 15 residues. The germline gives CDR1 MDHEN, CDR2 SYDVKM. V lost 1 base and J lost 6; bases outside the gene matches: 8. Here the CDR3 DNA reads TGTGCCAGCAGTTTATCTGGCGGGAGGAGGCGCGAGCAGTACTTC. This encodes CASSLSGGRRREQYF.

The rearrangement joins TRBV9 to TRBJ1-5; 8 nucleotides align to TRBD1. CDR3 size: 13 residues. V dropped 4 bases and J dropped 7; count of bases not matched to a gene: 4. Germline lookup yields CDR1 SGDLS and CDR2 YYNGEE. CDR3 bases: TGTGCCAGCAGCCCCGGACAGGGCCAGCCCCAGCATTTT. This translates into CASSPGQGQPQHF.

The rearrangement links TRBV10-3 to TRBJ1-1; no definite D call. CDR1 ENHRY and CDR2 SYGVKD come from the germline V gene. V gave up 3 bases and J gave up 2 bases, with 4 bases separating them. This CDR3 contains 12 residues. CDR3 coding DNA: TGTGCCATCAGTGACCCTAACACTGAAGCTTTCTTT. Its protein is CAISDPNTEAFF.

The chain has TRBV27 and TRBJ2-7; a weak D match, TRBD1 (5 bases). The CDR3 spans 14 residues. V was trimmed by 2 bases and J by 2 bases, leaving 10 bases between them. Looked up from germline, CDR1 is MNHEY and CDR2 is SMNVEV (reference sequence). CDR3 in amino acids: CASSLKGWPYEQYF. For the CDR3, the DNA is TGTGCCAGCAGTTTAAAGGGGTGGCCCTACGAGCAGTACTTC.

To note about this clone: One end of the junction fails to match germline, which may point to a read error. The V gene is TRBV28, the J gene TRBJ2-7; D perhaps matches TRBD2 (6 bases). The CDR3 length is 13 residues. Germline values: CDR1 MDHEN, CDR2 SYDVKM. The CDR3 DNA reads as TGTGCCAGCAGTTTAAGCCCCGGAGGGCGAGCAGACTTC. Residues: CASSLSPGGRADF.

The genes are TRBV30 and TRBJ2-3; D might be TRBD2 (6 bases). The CDR3 length is 14 residues. The germline V gene encodes CDR1 GTSNPN and CDR2 SVGIG (reference sequence). Trimming cost V 5 bases and J 4 bases, with 16 bases left between them. The CDR3 here is CAWGSGGIADTQYF. DNA for the CDR3: TGTGCCTGGGGGTCGGGCGGGATCGCAGATACGCAGTATTTT.

The genes are TRBV6-5 and TRBJ1-2; D is ambiguous. The CDR3 extends over 13 amino acids. Trimming left V 0 bases short and J 8 bases short, with 10 bases between. CDR1 and CDR2 (germline): MNHEY, SVGAGI. Written as DNA, the CDR3 is TGTGCCAGCAGTTACTCGAGAGGATCAGGCTACACCTTC. It is translated as CASSYSRGSGYTF.

The rearrangement joins TRBV28 to TRBJ1-2; 9 bases fit TRBD1. Germline V gives CDR1 MDHEN, CDR2 SYDVKM. Unmatched junction bases numbered 9, after V lost 3 bases and J lost 4 bases. The CDR3 has 16 amino acids. The CDR3, as DNA: TGTGCCAGCAGTTTCTCCTGGACAGGGGATGGCTATGGCTACACCTTC. As protein: CASSFSWTGDGYGYTF.

The chain links TRBV4-1 to TRBJ2-7; TRBD1 aligns across 8 bases. This CDR3 contains 17 residues. Germline values: CDR1 MGHRA, CDR2 YSYEKL. V shed 0 bases and J 5 bases; nucleotides not matched to a gene: 12. The CDR3 DNA reads TGCGCCAGCAGCCAAGATCTAGCAGGGGGCAGTTACGACGAGCAGTACTTC. Amino acids: CASSQDLAGGSYDEQYF.

The rearrangement joins TRBV18 to TRBJ2-3, with TRBD2 identical over 11 bases. The germline V gene has CDR1 KGHSH and CDR2 LQKENI. The CDR3 has 16 residues. V gave up 1 base and J gave up 6 bases; unmatched junction bases: 6. The CDR3 spells CASSPLSSGRMDTQYF. In nucleotides, the CDR3 is TGTGCCAGCTCACCACTTTCTAGCGGGAGGATGGATACGCAGTATTTT.

The gene calls are TRBV7-8 and TRBJ1-1; D not certain. Looked up from germline, CDR1 is SGHVS and CDR2 is FQNEAQ. The V and J ends lost 2 bases and 0 bases respectively, with 10 bases between them. The CDR3 covers 15 residues. CDR3 in amino acids: CASSLTATMNTEAFF. For the CDR3, the DNA is TGTGCCAGCAGCTTAACAGCTACAATGAACACTGAAGCTTTCTTT.

The chain uses TRBV28 and TRBJ1-1, with 7 positions matching TRBD1. The V gene end was trimmed by 5 bases and the J gene end by 6 bases; junction bases not matched to a gene: 9. Germline-derived CDR1 and CDR2 are MDHEN and SYDVKM. CDR3 size: 14 residues. The CDR3 nucleotides are TGTGCCAGCAGTCCCCCCAGGGGGGACCCTGAAGCTTTCTTT. Translated: CASSPPRGDPEAFF.

The V gene is TRBV19, the J gene TRBJ2-3; perhaps TRBD2 as D (5 bases). CDR3 length: 14 residues. Germline V gene lookup returns CDR1 LNHDA and CDR2 SQIVND (reference sequence). The V gene lost 7 bases and the J gene lost 0 bases, with 11 bases spanning the gap. DNA of the CDR3: TGTGCCAGTAAGGTTAGCGCTAGCACAGATACGCAGTATTTT. Translation: CASKVSASTDTQYF. Together with reference TRBV19 and TRBJ2-3, the CDR3 gives the full variable domain: DGGITQSPKYLFRKEGQNVTLSCEQNLNHDAMYWYRQDPGQGLRLIYYSQIVNDFQKGDIAEGYSVSREKKESFPLTVTSAQKNPTAFYLCASKVSASTDTQYFGPGTRLTVL.

The chain carries TRBV4-1 and TRBJ2-5, with 11 bases fitting TRBD1. Trimming at V came to 4 bases and at J to 5 bases, leaving 6 bases not matched to a gene. Germline V gene data show CDR1 as MGHRA and CDR2 as YSYEKL. This CDR3 has 15 amino acids. The CDR3 bases are TGCGCCAGCAGCCGGGACAGGGGGTTTTCGGAGACCCAGTACTTC. Protein sequence: CASSRDRGFSETQYF.

In its sample, this clone was seen once. The chain links TRBV6-6 to TRBJ1-2; 7 nucleotides agree with TRBD1. CDR3 length: 15 amino acids. CDR1 MNHNY and CDR2 SVGAGI come from the germline V gene (reference sequence). The trim removed 6 bases at V and 0 bases at J, leaving 7 bases unmatched. CDR3 in amino acids: CASSTTTGTNYGYTF. CDR3 sequence (DNA): TGTGCCAGCAGCACCACGACAGGGACTAACTATGGCTACACCTTC.

The chain recombines TRBV28 with TRBJ1-3; D is unclear. Germline-derived CDR1 and CDR2 are MDHEN and SYDVKM. Trimming left V 3 bases short and J 4 bases short, with 10 bases between. This CDR3 comprises 14 residues. This CDR3 is CASSLEVYGNTIYF. The CDR3 nucleotides are TGTGCCAGCAGTTTGGAGGTGTACGGAAACACCATATATTTT.

This clone has more than one count but fewer than ten. This chain uses TRBV5-1 with TRBJ2-3; D gene uncertain. V was shortened by 0 bases and J by 8 bases, with 4 bases between the two germline ends. Germline V lookup: CDR1 SGHRS, CDR2 YFSETQ. This CDR3 is built from 11 residues. CDR3 loop: CASSLGATQYF. The CDR3, as DNA: TGCGCCAGCAGCTTGGGAGCTACGCAGTATTTT.

This clone was picked up a small number of times. This chain uses TRBV10-3 with TRBJ1-1; D is ambiguous. The CDR3 spans 14 residues. V was clipped by 2 bases and J by 0 bases, with 7 bases between them. Germline V gives CDR1 ENHRY, CDR2 SYGVKD. In DNA, the CDR3 is TGTGCCATCAGTGAGACAGCCCTGAACACTGAAGCTTTCTTT. It encodes CAISETALNTEAFF.

This clone showed up just a few times. The rearrangement links TRBV2 to TRBJ1-4, with a possible D match to TRBD1 (6 bases). The CDR3 spans 15 residues. Germline assignment: CDR1 SNHLY and CDR2 FYNNEI. V lost 11 bases, J lost 5 bases, and 21 bases lay in between. As DNA, the CDR3 is TGTGCCGGGCAGGGCCAAGCAGGGGCGAATGAAAAACTGTTTTTT. It specifies CAGQGQAGANEKLFF. Filled out from reference TRBV2 and TRBJ1-4, the complete variable domain reads EPEVTQTPSHQVTQMGQEVILRCVPISNHLYFYWYRQILGQKVEFLVSFYNNEISEKSEIFDDQFSVERPDGSNFTLKIRSTKLEDSAMYFCAGQGQAGANEKLFFGSGTQLSVL.

This sequence joins TRBV7-9 and TRBJ2-1, with D possibly being TRBD2 (5 bases). Trimming left V 5 bases short and J 8 bases short, with 22 bases between. CDR1 SEHNR and CDR2 FQNEAQ come from the germline V gene (reference sequence). The CDR3 has 16 residues. The CDR3 DNA follows: TGTGCCAGCAGCCCCAAGGGCCCAGCGCGGGTGGATGAGCAGTTCTTC. It yields the protein CASSPKGPARVDEQFF.

The J gene is TRBJ1-5, the V gene TRBV19; TRBD1 matches 9 bases. The V gene's germline CDR1 is LNHDA and CDR2 SQIVND (reference sequence). Trimming cost V 8 bases and J 6 bases; bases outside gene matches: 11. This CDR3 has 15 residues. The CDR3 region has the DNA TGTGCCAGTTCCTCCGGGACAGGGCATTTTCAGCCCCAGCATTTT. It translates to CASSSGTGHFQPQHF.

The chain joins TRBV5-1 to TRBJ1-2; 11 positions match TRBD1. CDR3 size: 17 residues. Per germline, CDR1 SGHRS and CDR2 YFSETQ. The V segment lost 0 bases and the J segment 4 bases; nucleotides outside the gene matches: 8. The CDR3 is CASSLDPGQGVGYGYTF. CDR3 nucleotide sequence: TGCGCCAGCAGCTTGGACCCGGGACAGGGGGTTGGCTATGGCTACACCTTC.

This chain uses TRBV7-8 with TRBJ2-7; TRBD1 agrees at 7 bases. The V gene's germline CDR1 is SGHVS and CDR2 FQNEAQ. With 3 bases clipped from V and 5 bases from J, the junction kept 1 base outside the gene matches. The CDR3 runs 12 residues. The CDR3 reads CASSFGQDEQYF. The DNA for the CDR3 is TGTGCCAGCAGCTTTGGACAGGACGAGCAGTACTTC.